This T cell receptor beta chain was sequenced for a study of identical twins. Turning to this clonotype: The antigen is undetermined.

TCRdb analysed the 5' RACE reads with MiXCR anew, one entry per CDR3 protein. The sample yields 1.5 million to 2 million distinct CDR3 sequences, 25% to 35% seen once. Study-wide findings and caveats: Sequences that were beta out-of-frame showed weaker excess twin sharing.

The V gene's germline CDR1 is MDHEN and CDR2 SYDVKM. The CDR3 spans 15 residues. The V and J ends lost 8 bases and 0 bases respectively, with 17 bases between them. This chain connects TRBV28 to TRBJ2-7; possible D gene TRBD1, 6 bases. The sequenced sample was cord blood. The clonotype comes from a newborn girl in good health. The CDR3 sequence is CASSRTAGRSYEQYF. CDR3 bases: TGTGCCAGCTCCCGGACAGCCGGCCGCTCCTACGAGCAGTACTTC.